A selection of T cell receptor beta chains follows, all from one sample in a study of blood T cell repertoires in COVID-19. TCRdb keeps only in-frame clones here, not all; method: immunoSEQ multiplex PCR. The data show about 240,000 clones, 88% seen once. Specimen: peripheral blood. The receptors shown here come from a woman aged 35 to 49 who had recovered from COVID-19. CDR3s include the opening cysteine and the closing phenylalanine or tryptophan. Each record gives: clone size, V gene, J gene, D gene, CDR3 DNA, CDR3 protein. A D gene is named only where the DNA matches it firmly. Only some rows state a clone size, as once, few, many or a class for expanded clones.

NA	TRBV12-3/TRBV12-4	TRBJ1-4	NA	TGTGCCAGCAGGGCAGGAGGGGATGAAAAACTGTTTTTT	CASRAGGDEKLFF
NA	TRBV5-6	TRBJ2-7	TRBD1	TGTGCCAGCAGCCCGGACAGGGGGCGAGAGCAGTACTTC	CASSPDRGREQYF
NA	TRBV24-1	TRBJ2-1	TRBD1	TGTGCCACCAGTGTCCCGGGACAGCCAAACAATGAGCAGTTCTTC	CATSVPGQPNNEQFF
NA	TRBV4-2	TRBJ2-1	NA	TGTGCCAGCAGCCAAGGGCGGCTCTCCTACAATGAGCAGTTCTTC	CASSQGRLSYNEQFF
NA	TRBV7-2	TRBJ2-2	NA	TGTGCCAGCAGCCCCAGGGGTGGGCCCGCGAACACCGGGGAGCTGTTTTTT	CASSPRGGPANTGELFF
NA	TRBV7-2	TRBJ2-3	TRBD2	TGTGCCAGCAGCGGGAGGGGCCAGACCACAGATACGCAGTATTTT	CASSGRGQTTDTQYF
NA	TRBV11-2	TRBJ1-6	TRBD1	TGTGCCAGCAGCTCCTTCGACAGGGGGGCATGGAATTCACCCCTCCACTTT	CASSSFDRGAWNSPLHF
NA	TRBV5-6	TRBJ2-1	TRBD2	TGTGCCAGCAAAGAAGCCCTAGCGGGGCGGAATGAGCAGTTCTTC	CASKEALAGRNEQFF
NA	TRBV12-3/TRBV12-4	TRBJ2-7	NA	TGTGCCAGCAGTTTAGCGCCGGCCTACGAGCAGTACTTC	CASSLAPAYEQYF
once	TRBV19	TRBJ2-1	NA	TGTGCCAGTAGGCTTGGGGGGAGTGGCAATGAGCAGTTCTTC	CASRLGGSGNEQFF
NA	TRBV7-2	TRBJ1-3	NA	TGTGCCAGCAGCTTATCCCCCCTTGCGTCTGGAAACACCATATATTTT	CASSLSPLASGNTIYF
few	TRBV9	TRBJ1-1	NA	TGTGCCAGCAGCGTAGGTGGCGGCCTGAACACTGAAGCTTTCTTT	CASSVGGGLNTEAFF
NA	TRBV25-1	TRBJ2-1	TRBD2	TGTGCCAGCAGTGAACGGGCGCTAGCGGGGTCCGATGAGCAGTTCTTC	CASSERALAGSDEQFF
NA	TRBV3-1/TRBV3-2	TRBJ1-5	TRBD1	TGTGCCAGCAGCCCTGGACAGGGGGTCGCGGGCAATCAGCCCCAGCATTTT	CASSPGQGVAGNQPQHF
NA	TRBV5-4	TRBJ2-7	NA	TGTGCCAGCACCCCCGGCCCGGGGAGAAGGTCCTACGAGCAGTACTTC	CASTPGPGRRSYEQYF
NA	TRBV5-6	TRBJ1-1	NA	TGTGCCAGCAGCTTGGGGGGCCCTAACATGAACACTGAAGCTTTCTTT	CASSLGGPNMNTEAFF
NA	TRBV19	TRBJ1-2	TRBD1	TGTGCCAGTATCCCGGGACAGCCCTACTATGGCTACACCTTC	CASIPGQPYYGYTF
NA	TRBV9	TRBJ1-5	NA	TGTGCCAGCAGCGCCGGGCCGGGACCCCAGCATTTT	CASSAGPGPQHF
NA	TRBV14	TRBJ2-2	TRBD1	TGTGCCAGCAGCGGTTTCAACAGGGGGCCCGGGGAGCTGTTTTTT	CASSGFNRGPGELFF
NA	TRBV4-3	TRBJ2-1	TRBD2	TGCGCCAGCAGCCAAGATGGGGCTAGCGGCTGCTACAATGAGCAGTTCTTC	CASSQDGASGCYNEQFF
NA	TRBV5-1	TRBJ2-1	NA	TGCGCCAGCAGCCACAGAGGACAAAGCTCCTACAATGAGCAGTTCTTC	CASSHRGQSSYNEQFF
NA	TRBV19	TRBJ1-1	NA	TGTGCCAGTAGTCGGGGGCCGGGGGGAGCTTTCTTT	CASSRGPGGAFF
NA	TRBV30	TRBJ2-7	NA	TGTGCCTGGAATTTGGGGCCGGGCAGGGGAAGGAACGAGCAGTACTTC	CAWNLGPGRGRNEQYF
NA	TRBV5-4	TRBJ2-3	NA	TGTGCCAGCAGCCCCACTAGGGCTAGCACAGATACGCAGTATTTT	CASSPTRASTDTQYF
NA	TRBV4-2	TRBJ2-7	TRBD1	TGTGCCAGCAGCCAAGGCTCCACCACAGGGGGCCACATGAGGGAGCAGTACTTC	CASSQGSTTGGHMREQYF
NA	TRBV19	TRBJ2-1	TRBD2	TGTGCCAGTAGCCTCAGCGGGAGCGGTGAGCAGTTCTTC	CASSLSGSGEQFF
NA	TRBV5-5	TRBJ2-5	TRBD2	TGTGCCAGCAGCTTGGGCCCTCTAGCGGGAGGGGCAGAGACCCAGTACTTC	CASSLGPLAGGAETQYF
NA	TRBV2	TRBJ1-2	TRBD1	TGTGCCAGCAGTGGGACAGGGAACTATGGCTACACCTTC	CASSGTGNYGYTF
NA	TRBV5-8	TRBJ2-3	NA	TGTGCCAGCAGCTTGGGGTCGGGGGGCGCGGATACGCAGTATTTT	CASSLGSGGADTQYF
once	TRBV5-1	TRBJ1-4	NA	TGCGCCAGCAGCCCCCCAGGGGCCCTTAATGAAAAACTGTTTTTT	CASSPPGALNEKLFF
NA	TRBV5-5	TRBJ1-3	NA	TGTGCCAGCAGCCGGGGGGCAGCTGGAAACACCATATATTTT	CASSRGAAGNTIYF
NA	TRBV6-5	TRBJ2-7	TRBD1	TGTGCCAGCAGGGACAGGTCGCGGGCCTACGAGCAGTACTTC	CASRDRSRAYEQYF
once	TRBV3-1/TRBV3-2	TRBJ2-2	TRBD2	TGTGCCAGCAGCCACAGCCGACTAGCGGGGTACACCGGGGAGCTGTTTTTT	CASSHSRLAGYTGELFF
once	TRBV6-6	TRBJ1-2	TRBD1	TGTGCCAGCAGTTACCGACGGGGGGACAGGATCTATGGCTACACCTTC	CASSYRRGDRIYGYTF
NA	TRBV2	TRBJ2-6	NA	TGTGCCACCACAGACAGCCTCTCTGGGGCCAACGTCCTGACTTTC	CATTDSLSGANVLTF
NA	TRBV29-1	TRBJ2-2	NA	TGCAGCGTCGGCCCCAGGACCGGGGAGCTGTTTTTT	CSVGPRTGELFF
NA	TRBV2	TRBJ1-5	NA	TGTGCCAGCAGCAGCGGAAATATTCCGGATTTT	CASSSGNIPDF
NA	TRBV10-3	TRBJ1-1	TRBD1	TGTGCCATCAGTGCCGGACAGGCCACTGAAGCTTTCTTT	CAISAGQATEAFF
NA	TRBV27	TRBJ2-1	TRBD1	TGTGCCAGCAGTTTGAGACAGGGGGCCTACAATGAGCAGTTCTTC	CASSLRQGAYNEQFF
NA	TRBV3-1/TRBV3-2	TRBJ2-1	TRBD2	TGTGCCAGCAGCCAAGGGGGCGGGAGGGCCGCCTACAATGAGCAGTTCTTC	CASSQGGGRAAYNEQFF
NA	TRBV3-1/TRBV3-2	TRBJ2-7	NA	TGTGCCAGCAGCCAAGACCCGCTAGCGAGCTACGAGCAGTACTTC	CASSQDPLASYEQYF
NA	TRBV12-3/TRBV12-4	TRBJ1-1	TRBD1	TGTGCCAGCAGACTGACAGGGAGCACTGAAGCTTTCTTT	CASRLTGSTEAFF
NA	TRBV7-9	TRBJ2-7	TRBD2	TGTGCCAGCAGCCCCGGGGGGGGAGCGGGCGAGCAGTACTTC	CASSPGGGAGEQYF
NA	TRBV19	TRBJ2-1	NA	TGTGCCAGTAGTTCCCTCGGGGTCAGCTCCTACAATGAGCAGTTCTTC	CASSSLGVSSYNEQFF
NA	TRBV30	TRBJ1-6	TRBD1	TGTGCCTGGGCCCGGACAGGGTCCCAATCACCCCTCCACTTT	CAWARTGSQSPLHF
NA	TRBV7-2	TRBJ1-5	NA	TGTGCCAGCAGCTTAACGGGGTATCAGCCCCAGCATTTT	CASSLTGYQPQHF
NA	TRBV2	TRBJ2-1	TRBD2	TGTGCCAGCAGGGGACTAACGGGCAATGAGCAGTTCTTC	CASRGLTGNEQFF
NA	TRBV7-2	TRBJ2-1	NA	TGTGCCAGCACCTCCTGGGGGGGGCCGTACAATGAGCAGTTCTTC	CASTSWGGPYNEQFF
once	TRBV19	TRBJ2-7	TRBD1	TGTGCCAGTAGTACGCAGGGGGCTAGCTCCTACGAGCAGTACTTC	CASSTQGASSYEQYF